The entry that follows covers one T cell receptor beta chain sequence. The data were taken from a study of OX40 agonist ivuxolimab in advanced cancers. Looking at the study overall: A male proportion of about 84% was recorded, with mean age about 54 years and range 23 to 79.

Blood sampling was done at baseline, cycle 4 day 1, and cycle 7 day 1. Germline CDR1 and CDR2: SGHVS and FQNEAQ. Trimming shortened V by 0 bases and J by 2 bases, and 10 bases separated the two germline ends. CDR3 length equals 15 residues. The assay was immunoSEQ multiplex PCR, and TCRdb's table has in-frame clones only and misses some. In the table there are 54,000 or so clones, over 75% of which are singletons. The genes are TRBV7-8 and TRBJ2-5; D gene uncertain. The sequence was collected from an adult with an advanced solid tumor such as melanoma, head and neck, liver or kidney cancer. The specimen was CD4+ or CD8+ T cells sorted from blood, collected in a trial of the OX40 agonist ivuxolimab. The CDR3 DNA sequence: TGTGCCAGCAGCTTAGCCGGACCCACTCAAGAGACCCAGTACTTC. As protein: CASSLAGPTQETQYF.